The clone carrying this TCR beta chain was seen ten or more times. Its cognate antigen is unknown. The sample originates from a study of regulatory T cells in long-lasting Graves disease. General study findings and limits: Newly diagnosed disease favored TRBV20-1 and TRBJ2-1 over persistent disease.

Arm-PCR of CDR3 regions and iRepertoire HTBI primers were used to build TCR beta libraries. Each CDR3 protein gets one entry after TCRdb re-called the multiplex PCR reads with MiXCR. The sample has 650,000 to 850,000 distinct CDR3 sequences, approximately 29% seen once; the top ten hold roughly 40%. Described time point: persistent/refractory GD, antithyroid drugs over 5 years with positive TRAb. RNA extracted from PBMCs served as the sequencing template. The germline V gene encodes CDR1 MNHNS and CDR2 SASEGT. With 4 bases clipped from V and 11 bases from J, the junction kept 10 bases outside the gene matches. The CDR3 sequence is 13 residues long.

This chain connects TRBV6-1 to TRBJ1-1; 7 nucleotides line up with TRBD1. The sequenced sample was peripheral blood mononuclear cells (PBMCs), obtained when the disease was refractory, from a patient treated with antithyroid drugs. This receptor was taken from a female donor with Graves disease. The CDR3 protein is CASSGKGATEAFF. CDR3 coding DNA: TGTGCCAGCAGTGGGAAGGGGGCGACGGAGGCTTTCTTT.